Shown below are 22 T cell receptor beta chains from a single sample sequenced in a study of shared clonotypes between healthy human individuals. Naivety among CD8 cells was defined by CD45RO negativity and positive CCR7 selection, thereby excluding terminally differentiated effector memory CD45RA+ cells. TCRdb's copy holds only in-frame clones and misses some; the assay was immunoSEQ multiplex PCR. The table lists about 800,000 clones, approximately 97% of them singletons, with less than 0.25% in the top ten. The sample was naive CD8+ T cells sorted from blood. These receptors were taken from a man aged 25 to 40 in good health.

The chain carries TRBV6-1 and TRBJ2-3; maybe TRBD2 (5 bases). With 2 bases removed from V and 2 bases from J, the gap between germline ends came to 11 bases. Germline CDR1 and CDR2: MNHNS and SASEGT. This CDR3 is 15 amino acids long. The CDR3 reads CASSEKGRDTDTQYF. The CDR3 DNA follows: TGTGCCAGCAGTGAAAAGGGCCGGGACACAGATACGCAGTATTTT.

CDR3 amino acids: CASDQTAPNTQYF. DNA for the CDR3: TGTGCCAGCGACCAGACCGCCCCGAATACGCAGTATTTT. This chain joins TRBV7-9 and TRBJ2-3; D gene unclear. From germline, CDR1 is SEHNR and CDR2 FQNEAQ (reference sequence). The V end was cut by 8 bases, the J end by 7 bases, with 16 bases between. CDR3 length: 13 amino acids.

This clone has just one count. The chain links TRBV9 to TRBJ2-7; TRBD1 matches at 7 bases. Unmatched junction bases numbered 9, after V lost 4 bases and J lost 2 bases. This CDR3 is 15 amino acids long. Germline assignment: CDR1 SGDLS and CDR2 YYNGEE. The DNA for the CDR3 is TGTGCCAGCAGCCCAGGGGTTACAGGGGCCTACGAGCAGTACTTC. Its protein is CASSPGVTGAYEQYF. Looking up the rest from reference TRBV9 and TRBJ2-7 gives the full variable domain: DSGVTQTPKHLITATGQRVTLRCSPRSGDLSVYWYQQSLDQGLQFLIQYYNGEERAKGNILERFSAQQFPDLHSELNLSSLELGDSALYFCASSPGVTGAYEQYFGPGTRLTVT.

The V and J genes are TRBV19 and TRBJ2-3, with 10 bases aligning to TRBD2. The J segment lost 1 base and the V segment lost 2 bases, leaving 3 bases of the junction unmatched. The CDR3 is 16 residues long. The germline V gene encodes CDR1 LNHDA and CDR2 SQIVND (reference sequence). The CDR3 spells CASSILAGVGTDTQYF. DNA of the CDR3: TGTGCCAGTAGTATACTAGCGGGAGTGGGCACAGATACGCAGTATTTT.

This chain connects TRBV11-2 to TRBJ2-7; 13 bases are a match to TRBD2. The CDR3 sequence is 16 residues long. Germline loops: CDR1 SGHAT, CDR2 FQNNGV. J was trimmed by 4 bases and V by 1 base; bases with no gene match: 4. The CDR3 sequence: CASSLGWTSGSYEQYF. CDR3 coding DNA: TGTGCCAGCAGCTTAGGGTGGACTAGCGGGAGTTACGAGCAGTACTTC.

V is TRBV7-8 and J is TRBJ2-2, with a tentative D call TRBD2 (6 bases). The CDR3 has 15 residues. Germline V gives CDR1 SGHVS, CDR2 FQNEAQ. V shed 6 bases and J shed 3 bases, with 14 bases lying between them. The CDR3 loop is CASRGVSGHTGELFF. The CDR3 nucleotides read TGTGCCAGCAGGGGGGTTAGCGGACACACCGGGGAGCTGTTTTTT. The full variable domain, completed using reference TRBV7-8 and TRBJ2-2, is GAGVSQSPRYKVAKRGQDVALRCDPISGHVSLFWYQQALGQGPEFLTYFQNEAQLDKSGLPSDRFFAERPEGSVSTLKIQRTQQEDSAVYLCASRGVSGHTGELFFGEGSRLTVL.

The CDR3 DNA reads TGCGCCAGCAGCTTGGGTTGGGGGGCCCCTCCCACAGATACGCAGTATTTT. Translating gives CASSLGWGAPPTDTQYF. The chain uses TRBV5-1 and TRBJ2-3; the D call may be TRBD1 or TRBD2 (6 bases each). The CDR3 is 17 residues long. Trimming took 0 bases from V and 2 from J, leaving 16 bases between them. Germline V gene data show CDR1 as SGHRS and CDR2 as YFSETQ.

Only a few counts were recorded for this clone. The rearrangement joins TRBV9 to TRBJ2-7; D gene unclear. The germline V gene has CDR1 SGDLS and CDR2 YYNGEE. The CDR3 is made up of 14 amino acids. V was shortened by 4 bases and J by 6 bases, with 17 bases between the two germline ends. DNA for the CDR3: TGTGCCAGCAGCCCCCCCGATAGCTCCCTCGAGCAGTACTTC. Translating gives CASSPPDSSLEQYF. Combining the CDR3 with reference TRBV9 and TRBJ2-7 gives the whole variable domain DSGVTQTPKHLITATGQRVTLRCSPRSGDLSVYWYQQSLDQGLQFLIQYYNGEERAKGNILERFSAQQFPDLHSELNLSSLELGDSALYFCASSPPDSSLEQYFGPGTRLTVT.

The J gene is TRBJ2-2, the V gene TRBV4-1; no definite D call. CDR1 MGHRA and CDR2 YSYEKL come from the germline V gene. V lost 0 bases and J 6 bases, leaving 17 bases between the germline ends. The CDR3 is 17 residues long. In nucleotides, the CDR3 is TGCGCCAGCAGCCAAGAAGGGTTCGGCTCTCTGTCCGGGGAGCTGTTTTTT. It translates to CASSQEGFGSLSGELFF.

V gene TRBV4-3 combines with J gene TRBJ2-1; TRBD1 aligns across 8 bases. Germline V gene data show CDR1 as LGHNA and CDR2 as YSLEER. The ends lost 1 base at V and 10 bases at J; junction bases unmatched: 6. There are 14 residues in the CDR3. CDR3 sequence (DNA): TGCGCCAGCAGCCAAGGGCAGGGGGCAAAAGAGCAGTTCTTC. Translation gives CASSQGQGAKEQFF.

The CDR3 spells CATSRDRNYGYTF. The CDR3 DNA reads as TGTGCCACCAGCAGGGACCGAAACTATGGCTACACCTTC. V gene TRBV15 combines with J gene TRBJ1-2; no definite D call. Deletions cut 3 bases from V and 2 bases from J, with 7 bases between. There are 13 residues in the CDR3. Germline V CDR1 and CDR2: LNHNV, YYDKDF (reference sequence).

This sequence joins TRBV4-3 and TRBJ1-5, with 7 bases fitting TRBD1. Germline-derived CDR1 and CDR2 are LGHNA and YSLEER. The CDR3 contains 15 residues. Trimming at V came to 1 base and at J to 5 bases, leaving 5 bases not matched to a gene. The CDR3 loop is CASSQVVGGDQPQHF. CDR3 DNA sequence: TGCGCCAGCAGCCAAGTAGTAGGGGGCGATCAGCCCCAGCATTTT.

CDR3 sequence reads: CASSSEKLFF. CDR3 bases: TGTGCCAGCAGCTCAGAAAAACTGTTTTTT. This chain joins TRBV7-9 and TRBJ1-4; D ambiguous. The length of the CDR3 is 10 residues. V was shortened by 4 bases and J by 8 bases, with 2 bases between the two germline ends. Per the germline V gene, CDR1 is SEHNR and CDR2 is FQNEAQ (reference sequence).

The J gene is TRBJ1-5, the V gene TRBV25-1; TRBD1 matches at 8 bases. V gave up 3 bases and J gave up 9 bases; unmatched junction bases: 7. Germline V gene data show CDR1 as MGHDK and CDR2 as SYGVNS. This CDR3 spans 14 amino acids. The CDR3 protein is CASSEGADRAPQHF. In nucleotides, the CDR3 is TGTGCCAGCAGTGAGGGGGCGGACAGGGCGCCCCAGCATTTT. Together with reference TRBV25-1 and TRBJ1-5, the CDR3 gives the full variable domain: EADIYQTPRYLVIGTGKKITLECSQTMGHDKMYWYQQDPGMELHLIHYSYGVNSTEKGDLSSESTVSRIRTEHFPLTLESARPSHTSQYLCASSEGADRAPQHFGDGTRLSIL.

On this clone: Mismatch with germline at one junction end may stem from a read error. J is TRBJ2-1 and V is TRBV4-1; D assignment may be TRBD1 or TRBD2 (5 bases each). The CDR3 is 16 amino acids. Germline assignment: CDR1 MGHRA and CDR2 YSYEKL. This CDR3 is CASRQDSIQFRGEQFF. As DNA, the CDR3 is TGCGCCAGCAGACAAGACAGCATTCAGTTTCGGGGTGAGCAGTTCTTC.

The J gene is TRBJ1-2, the V gene TRBV29-1; D is possibly TRBD1 (6 bases). The CDR3 is 14 residues long. Germline CDR1 is SQVTM and CDR2 is ANQGSEA. The V end was cut by 3 bases, the J end by 1 base, with 12 bases between. The CDR3 loop is CSVERGGRNYGYTF. The CDR3 region has the DNA TGCAGCGTTGAGAGGGGGGGACGTAACTATGGCTACACCTTC.

This clone was counted a single time. The V call is TRBV7-9, the J call TRBJ2-3; perhaps TRBD1 as D (6 bases). This CDR3 has 14 amino acids. Trimming removed 5 bases from V and 4 bases from J, with 13 bases in between. Germline CDR1 and CDR2: SEHNR and FQNEAQ (reference sequence). CDR3 sequence reads: CASSLQGISDTQYF. The CDR3 bases are TGTGCCAGCAGCCTGCAGGGGATCTCAGATACGCAGTATTTT. Supplemented by reference TRBV7-9 and TRBJ2-3, the full variable domain reads DTGVSQNPRHKITKRGQNVTFRCDPISEHNRLYWYRQTLGQGPEFLTYFQNEAQLEKSRLLSDRFSAERPKGSFSTLEIQRTEQGDSAMYLCASSLQGISDTQYFGPGTRLTVL.

The rearrangement uses TRBV29-1 and TRBJ2-5; 12 bases agree with TRBD2. The CDR3 sequence is 17 residues long. V lost 3 bases, J lost 0 bases, and 8 bases stayed unmatched. CDR1 is SQVTM and CDR2 is ANQGSEA in the germline V gene. Here the CDR3 DNA reads TGCAGCGTTGATGGGCTAGCGGGAGGGGGGCACCAAGAGACCCAGTACTTC. Encoded protein: CSVDGLAGGGHQETQYF. Based on the CDR3 plus reference TRBV29-1 and TRBJ2-5, the full variable domain is SAVISQKPSRDICQRGTSLTIQCQVDSQVTMMFWYRQQPGQSLTLIATANQGSEATYESGFVIDKFPISRPNLTFSTLTVSNMSPEDSSIYLCSVDGLAGGGHQETQYFGPGTRLLVL.

V usage is TRBV4-3 and J usage is TRBJ2-3; 8 bases agree with TRBD1. There are 15 residues in the CDR3. Unmatched junction bases numbered 3, after V lost 4 bases and J lost 0 bases. Germline V lookup: CDR1 LGHNA, CDR2 YSLEER. This CDR3 is CASSLGQASTDTQYF. The CDR3 DNA reads TGCGCCAGCAGCCTGGGACAGGCGAGCACAGATACGCAGTATTTT.

In its sample, this clone was seen once. V usage is TRBV28 and J usage is TRBJ2-1, with TRBD2 matching over 10 bases. Germline CDR1 is MDHEN and CDR2 is SYDVKM. Losses at the gene ends were 4 bases for V and 8 bases for J; bases not matched to a gene: 11. CDR3 length equals 16 residues. CDR3 in amino acids: CASSYEAGGKPHEQFF. In DNA form, the CDR3 reads TGTGCCAGCAGTTACGAAGCGGGAGGGAAACCCCATGAGCAGTTCTTC.

V is TRBV9 and J is TRBJ1-2; D gene ambiguous. Germline V gene lookup returns CDR1 SGDLS and CDR2 YYNGEE. V lost 0 bases and J lost 2, with 11 bases in between. This CDR3 is 15 amino acids long. In DNA, the CDR3 is TGTGCCAGCAGCGTAGGTTCTAACGGGAACTATGGCTACACCTTC. Amino acid sequence: CASSVGSNGNYGYTF.

The chain employs TRBV15 and TRBJ1-5; D not certain. Trimming left V 5 bases short and J 2 bases short, with 13 bases between. The CDR3 extends over 15 amino acids. In germline, CDR1 is LNHNV, CDR2 YYDKDF (reference sequence). The CDR3 DNA reads TGTGCCACCAGCGGATCGTTCAAGGGCAATCAGCCCCAGCATTTT. The encoded protein is CATSGSFKGNQPQHF.